These 24 T cell receptor beta chains share one sample of origin, sequenced in a study of blood T cells in healthy people across ages. A J-beta primer mix and a sample-barcoded 5' primer were used in a second PCR of roughly 6 to 12 cycles. TCRdb passed the 5' RACE reads through MiXCR, listing each CDR3 protein once. The top ten hold 15% to 20% of the sample, which has 850,000 to 1,300,000 distinct CDR3 sequences, 45% seen once. Input material: blood. Every receptor here comes from a woman aged 60-75 years in good health.

This clonotype turned up a few times. The rearrangement joins TRBV5-1 to TRBJ1-2; a weak D match, TRBD1 (5 bases). The V end was cut by 0 bases, the J end by 3 bases, with 12 bases between. The germline CDR1 and CDR2 sequences are SGHRS and YFSETQ. The CDR3 has 15 amino acids. CDR3 coding DNA: TGCGCCAGCAGCTTGGATGGGGGATTGGACTATGGCTACACCTTC. It is translated as CASSLDGGLDYGYTF.

This clonotype was seen just once. V gene TRBV9 combines with J gene TRBJ2-1, with D perhaps TRBD2 (6 bases). CDR1 is SGDLS and CDR2 is YYNGEE in the germline V gene. Trimming pared 0 bases from V and 9 bases from J, leaving 13 bases between. The length of the CDR3 is 14 residues. The CDR3 DNA sequence: TGTGCCAGCAGCGTAGGGGGACTGGGGAGTGAGCAGTTCTTC. Protein sequence: CASSVGGLGSEQFF.

This clonotype was counted between two and nine times. The chain is built from TRBV9 and TRBJ2-7; 8 bases agree with TRBD2. V lost 4 bases and J lost 5; bases outside the gene matches: 8. Germline V gene sequence: CDR1 SGDLS, CDR2 YYNGEE. The CDR3 spans 14 residues. The CDR3 DNA sequence: TGTGCCAGCAGCCCACGGACTAGCTTCCACGAGCAGTACTTC. Protein sequence: CASSPRTSFHEQYF.

CDR3 sequence: CASSVGGKAFF. The CDR3 region has the DNA TGTGCCAGCAGCGTGGGGGGGAAAGCTTTCTTT. The chain employs TRBV9 and TRBJ1-1; tentative D call: TRBD1 (5 bases). This CDR3 has 11 residues. Germline V CDR1 and CDR2: SGDLS, YYNGEE. Trimming took 2 bases from V and 9 from J, leaving 8 bases between them.

This sequence joins TRBV7-8 and TRBJ2-4, with a possible D match to TRBD2 (7 bases). Trimming stripped 0 bases from V and 9 bases from J, with 15 bases between. The germline V gene has CDR1 SGHVS and CDR2 FQNEAQ. The CDR3 loop spans 15 amino acids. The CDR3 sequence: CASSLAVAGAGIQYF. The CDR3 DNA follows: TGTGCCAGCAGCTTAGCGGTGGCGGGGGCTGGCATTCAGTACTTC.

The chain has TRBV14 and TRBJ2-7, with 12 bases lining up with TRBD2. The CDR3 extends over 17 amino acids. Per germline, CDR1 SGHDN and CDR2 FVKESK. Germline trimming cut 0 bases from V and 3 bases from J; bases unmatched to any gene: 6. CDR3 nucleotides: TGTGCCAGCAGCCAAGATGCACTAGCGGGAGGTTACTACGAGCAGTACTTC. It codes for CASSQDALAGGYYEQYF.

The V gene is TRBV29-1, the J gene TRBJ2-2; D unresolved. The CDR3 has 11 residues. Germline values: CDR1 SQVTM, CDR2 ANQGSEA. The V end was cut by 3 bases, the J end by 8 bases, with 7 bases between. The CDR3 sequence: CSVDADGELFF. For the CDR3, the DNA is TGCAGCGTTGATGCTGATGGGGAGCTGTTTTTT.

This clonotype was seen at least ten times. CDR3 sequence reads: CASSLSGGTGDVYTF. CDR3 nucleotides: TGCGCCAGCAGCTTGTCCGGAGGGACCGGGGATGTCTACACCTTC. V gene TRBV5-1 combines with J gene TRBJ1-2, with D maybe TRBD1 (5 bases). The CDR3 has 15 amino acids. V was trimmed by 1 base and J by 10 bases, leaving 20 bases between them. The germline V gene encodes CDR1 SGHRS and CDR2 YFSETQ.

The chain employs TRBV27 and TRBJ2-3; tentatively, D is TRBD1 (5 bases). CDR3 size: 14 residues. V shed 8 bases and J shed 13 bases, with 25 bases lying between them. The V gene's germline CDR1 is MNHEY and CDR2 SMNVEV (reference sequence). The CDR3 sequence: CASAPVGQGGKEYF. The CDR3, as DNA: TGTGCCAGCGCACCCGTGGGGCAGGGCGGCAAGGAGTATTTT.

In its sample, this clonotype was seen a few times. The chain is built from TRBV12-3 or TRBV12-4 and TRBJ2-1; D might be TRBD1 (5 bases). The length of the CDR3 is 14 residues. The V end lost 2 bases, the J end lost 5 bases, and 10 bases lay between the germline ends. The CDR3 is CASSLRTKNNEQFF. Here the CDR3 DNA reads TGTGCCAGCAGTTTACGGACAAAGAACAATGAGCAGTTCTTC.

The chain joins TRBV4-1 to TRBJ2-1; possible D gene TRBD1, 6 bases. Germline CDR1 reads MGHRA; CDR2 reads YSYEKL. The CDR3 has 15 amino acids. V was clipped by 0 bases and J by 7 bases, with 13 bases between them. This CDR3 reads CASSQEGGSTNEQFF. The CDR3 DNA sequence: TGCGCCAGCAGCCAAGAAGGGGGTAGCACGAATGAGCAGTTCTTC.

The chain employs TRBV27 and TRBJ2-6, with a possible D match to TRBD2 (5 bases). The CDR3 extends over 16 amino acids. Trimming stripped 6 bases from V and 0 bases from J, with 12 bases between. Germline assignment: CDR1 MNHEY and CDR2 SMNVEV (reference sequence). The CDR3 DNA follows: TGTGCCAGCAGATGGACTGCCCCCTCTGGGGCCAACGTCCTGACTTTC. Translation: CASRWTAPSGANVLTF.

The chain carries TRBV20-1 and TRBJ2-5, with D possibly matching TRBD1 (6 bases). The CDR3 is made up of 13 amino acids. The V gene lost 6 bases and the J gene lost 3 bases, with 14 bases spanning the gap. CDR1 DFQATT and CDR2 SNEGSKA come from the germline V gene (reference sequence). CDR3 protein: CSAWTAGKETQYF. In nucleotides, the CDR3 is TGCAGTGCCTGGACAGCCGGGAAAGAGACCCAGTACTTC.

Worth noting for this clonotype: One end of the junction varies from germline; a read error may be responsible. CDR3 bases: TGTGCGAGCAGGGAAACGGGCTCACCCCTCCACTTT. It specifies CASRETGSPLHF. This chain connects TRBV27 to TRBJ1-6, with D perhaps matching TRBD1 (5 bases). CDR1 MNHEY and CDR2 SMNVEV come from the germline V gene (reference sequence). The CDR3 consists of 12 residues.

V usage is TRBV7-8 and J usage is TRBJ2-3, with TRBD2 matching 14 bases. The CDR3 sequence is 17 residues long. J lost 5 bases, V lost 5 bases, and 9 bases had no gene match. From germline, CDR1 is SGHVS and CDR2 FQNEAQ. CDR3 residues: CASSIQGLAGAQDTQYF. The CDR3 DNA follows: TGTGCCAGCAGCATCCAGGGACTAGCGGGAGCCCAAGATACGCAGTATTTT. Drawing the rest from reference TRBV7-8 and TRBJ2-3, the complete variable domain is GAGVSQSPRYKVAKRGQDVALRCDPISGHVSLFWYQQALGQGPEFLTYFQNEAQLDKSGLPSDRFFAERPEGSVSTLKIQRTQQEDSAVYLCASSIQGLAGAQDTQYFGPGTRLTVL.

The chain recombines TRBV6-1 with TRBJ2-5; perhaps D is TRBD1 or TRBD2 (5 bases each). The J call is in doubt because the DNA end fits TRBJ2-7 better. Germline V lookup: CDR1 MNHNS, CDR2 SASEGT. This CDR3 has 14 residues. The CDR3 spells CASSELGRGGEQYF. Written as DNA, the CDR3 is TGTGCCAGCAGTGAACTGGGCCGGGGCGGCGAGCAGTACTTC.

This chain uses TRBV7-2 with TRBJ2-5; D uncertain. V shed 3 bases and J shed 7 bases, with 21 bases lying between them. The CDR3 has 16 amino acids. Germline values: CDR1 SGHTA, CDR2 FQGNSA. The CDR3 sequence is CASSFRSLGLPGTQYF. As DNA, the CDR3 is TGTGCCAGCAGCTTCAGGTCTCTAGGTCTTCCGGGGACCCAGTACTTC.

There are a few counts of this clonotype. This rearrangement joins TRBV3-1 to TRBJ1-6; D call uncertain. The CDR3 contains 13 residues. Trimming shortened V by 3 bases and J by 8 bases, and 8 bases separated the two germline ends. CDR1 and CDR2 (germline): LGHDT, YNNKEL (reference sequence). DNA of the CDR3: TGTGCCAGCAGCCAGTCGGCTGATTCACCCCTCCACTTT. Translated: CASSQSADSPLHF.

The chain is built from TRBV5-5 and TRBJ2-4; 7 bases are a match to TRBD1. CDR3 length: 15 amino acids. The junction had 6 bases not matched to a gene; V was cut back by 0 bases and J by 6 bases. Germline values: CDR1 SGHKS, CDR2 YYEKEE (reference sequence). DNA of the CDR3: TGTGCCAGCAGCTTGGACAGGGGTTACTCAAACATTCAGTACTTC. Translated: CASSLDRGYSNIQYF.

The J gene is TRBJ2-7, the V gene TRBV27, with D possibly matching TRBD2 (6 bases). Germline CDR1 reads MNHEY; CDR2 reads SMNVEV (reference sequence). V was trimmed by 5 bases and J by 0 bases, leaving 14 bases between them. The CDR3 has 15 residues. The CDR3 loop reads CASSPDFGGSYEQYF. The CDR3 DNA reads as TGTGCCAGCAGTCCCGACTTCGGGGGCTCCTACGAGCAGTACTTC.

The genes are TRBV7-2 and TRBJ1-6; D is ambiguous. Trimming stripped 3 bases from V and 8 bases from J, with 17 bases between. CDR1 and CDR2 from the germline V gene are SGHTA and FQGNSA. The CDR3 totals 16 residues. Written as DNA, the CDR3 is TGTGCCAGCAGCTTGGGCTTGGCCTTCCGGGATTCACCCCTCCACTTT. The encoded protein is CASSLGLAFRDSPLHF.

The genes are TRBV7-3 and TRBJ2-1; 13 nucleotides agree with TRBD2. The last part of the DNA fits TRBJ2-7 better; the J call may be wrong. The CDR3 extends over 19 amino acids. The germline CDR1 and CDR2 sequences are SGHTA and FQGTGA. As DNA, the CDR3 is TGTGCCAGCAGCTTAAGGCTGGGGACTAGCGGGAAAGAGTCCTACGAGCAGTACTTC. Translation gives CASSLRLGTSGKESYEQYF.

The CDR3 is CASTEGGRARYEQFF. The CDR3 DNA follows: TGTGCCAGCACCGAGGGCGGGAGGGCCAGGTATGAGCAGTTCTTC. The genes are TRBV6-6 and TRBJ2-1; 9 nucleotides align to TRBD2. The CDR3 is 15 amino acids. J lost 8 bases, V lost 7 bases, and 12 bases had no gene match. Per the germline V gene, CDR1 is MNHNY and CDR2 is SVGAGI (reference sequence).

This chain joins TRBV28 and TRBJ1-5; D call uncertain. Per germline, CDR1 MDHEN and CDR2 SYDVKM. Trimming removed 6 bases at V and 5 bases at J, with 14 bases between. This CDR3 region has 14 residues. CDR3 sequence: CASSARGGYQPQHF. In DNA form, the CDR3 reads TGTGCCAGCAGCGCGCGGGGAGGTTATCAGCCCCAGCATTTT.